This entry concerns a single TCR beta chain. The record originates from a study of blood T cell repertoires in COVID-19. Study in general: The United States, Italy and Spain supplied acute and convalescent COVID-19 samples.

Repertoires were generated with immunoSEQ multiplex PCR, while TCRdb's copy carries only in-frame clones and drops some. This table holds about 170,000 clones, around 82% found once. Input material: peripheral blood. The receptor was isolated from a human donor with acute or convalescent COVID-19. The donor label of this sample is uncertain.

Here the CDR3 reads CASSLVGQGRGTEAFF. The CDR3 region has the DNA TGTGCCAGCAGCTTGGTGGGACAGGGTAGGGGCACTGAAGCTTTCTTT. The chain has TRBV5-5 and TRBJ1-1; 9 positions agree with TRBD1. With V trimmed by 0 bases and J by 4 bases, 7 bases remained unmatched. This CDR3 comprises 16 residues. From germline, CDR1 is SGHKS and CDR2 YYEKEE (reference sequence). Combining the CDR3 with reference TRBV5-5 and TRBJ1-1 gives the whole variable domain DAGVTQSPTHLIKTRGQQVTLRCSPISGHKSVSWYQQVLGQGPQFIFQYYEKEERGRGNFPDRFSARQFPNYSSELNVNALLLGDSALYLCASSLVGQGRGTEAFFGQGTRLTVV.